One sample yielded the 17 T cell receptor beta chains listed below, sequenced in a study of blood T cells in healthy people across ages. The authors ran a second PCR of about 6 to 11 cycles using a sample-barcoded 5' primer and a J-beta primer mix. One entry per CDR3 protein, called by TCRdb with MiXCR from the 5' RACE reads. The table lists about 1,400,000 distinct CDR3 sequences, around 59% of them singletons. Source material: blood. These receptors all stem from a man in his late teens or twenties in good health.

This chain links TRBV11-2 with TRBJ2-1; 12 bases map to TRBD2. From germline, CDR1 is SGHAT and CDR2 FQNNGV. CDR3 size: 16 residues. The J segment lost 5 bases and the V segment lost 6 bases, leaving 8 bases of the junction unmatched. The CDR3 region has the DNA TGTGCCAGCAGAGGAACTAGCGGGAGGACAAACAATGAGCAGTTCTTC. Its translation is CASRGTSGRTNNEQFF.

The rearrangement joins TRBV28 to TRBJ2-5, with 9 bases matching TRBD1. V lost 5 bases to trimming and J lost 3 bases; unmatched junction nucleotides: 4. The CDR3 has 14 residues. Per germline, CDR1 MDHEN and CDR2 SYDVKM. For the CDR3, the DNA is TGTGCCAGCAGTCCCTGGACAGGGGAAGAGACCCAGTACTTC. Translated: CASSPWTGEETQYF.

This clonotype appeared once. The chain's CDR3 is CASSQGYGVISGDEQYF. DNA for the CDR3: TGCGCCAGCAGCCAAGGCTACGGGGTCATCTCCGGGGACGAGCAGTACTTC. The chain couples TRBV4-1 to TRBJ2-7; D may be TRBD2 (5 bases). Trimming left V 1 base short and J 5 bases short, with 21 bases between. CDR3 length: 17 residues. CDR1 is MGHRA and CDR2 is YSYEKL in the germline V gene.

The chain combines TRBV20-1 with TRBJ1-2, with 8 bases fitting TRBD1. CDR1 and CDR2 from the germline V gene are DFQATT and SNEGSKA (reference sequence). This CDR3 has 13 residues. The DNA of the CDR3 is TGCAGCGGAATATCGACAGGGGACTATGGCTACACCTTC. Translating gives CSGISTGDYGYTF.

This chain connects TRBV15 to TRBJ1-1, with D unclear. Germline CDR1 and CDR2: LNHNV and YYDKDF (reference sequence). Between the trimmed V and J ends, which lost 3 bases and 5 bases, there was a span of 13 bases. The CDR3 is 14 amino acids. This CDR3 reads CATSSREPGTEAFF. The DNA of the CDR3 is TGTGCCACCAGCAGCCGGGAACCGGGGACTGAAGCTTTCTTT.

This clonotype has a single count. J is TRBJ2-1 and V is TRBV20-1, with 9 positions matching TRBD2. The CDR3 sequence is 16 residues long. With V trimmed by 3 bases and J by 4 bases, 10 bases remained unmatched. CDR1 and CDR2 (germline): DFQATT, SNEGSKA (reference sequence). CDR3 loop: CSASEIAGASYNEQFF. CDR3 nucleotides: TGCAGTGCTAGCGAGATAGCGGGGGCCTCTTACAATGAGCAGTTCTTC.

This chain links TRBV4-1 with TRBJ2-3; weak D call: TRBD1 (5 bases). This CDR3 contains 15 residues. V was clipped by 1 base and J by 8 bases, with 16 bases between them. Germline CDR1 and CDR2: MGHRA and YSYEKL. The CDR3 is CASSQVFKGQGTQYF. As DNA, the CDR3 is TGCGCCAGCAGCCAAGTGTTTAAGGGCCAGGGTACGCAGTATTTT.

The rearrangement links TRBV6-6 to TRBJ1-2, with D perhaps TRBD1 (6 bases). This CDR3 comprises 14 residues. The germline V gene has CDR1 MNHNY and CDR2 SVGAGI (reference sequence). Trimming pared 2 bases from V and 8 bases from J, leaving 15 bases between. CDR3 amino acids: CASSYSEQGSGYTF. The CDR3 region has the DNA TGTGCCAGCAGTTACAGCGAACAGGGAAGCGGCTACACCTTC.

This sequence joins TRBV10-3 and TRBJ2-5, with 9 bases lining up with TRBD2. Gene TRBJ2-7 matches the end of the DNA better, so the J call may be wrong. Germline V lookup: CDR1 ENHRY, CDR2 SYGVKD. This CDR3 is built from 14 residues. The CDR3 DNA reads TGTGCCATCAGTGGTAGCGGGAGTGGTCTCGAGCAGTACTTC. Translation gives CAISGSGSGLEQYF.

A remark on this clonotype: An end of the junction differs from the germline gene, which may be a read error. CDR3 loop: CASRPGTTNTGELFF. For the CDR3, the DNA is TGTGCCAGCAGGCCAGGGACGACGAACACCGGGGAGCTGTTTTTT. V usage is TRBV5-1 and J usage is TRBJ2-2; D tentatively reads TRBD1 or TRBD2 (5 bases each). Germline V lookup: CDR1 SGHRS, CDR2 YFSETQ. The CDR3 sequence is 15 residues long.

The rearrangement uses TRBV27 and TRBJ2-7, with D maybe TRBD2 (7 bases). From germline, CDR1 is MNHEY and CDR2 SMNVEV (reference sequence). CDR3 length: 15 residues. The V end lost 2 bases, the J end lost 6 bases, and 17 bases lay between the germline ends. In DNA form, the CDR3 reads TGTGCCAGCAGTTTAGTCGGGGGGCTAATCTCCGAGCAGTACTTC. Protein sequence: CASSLVGGLISEQYF.

In DNA, the CDR3 is TGCGCCAGCAAGACGGAGCGAGTGAACACTGAAGCTTTCTTT. Translating gives CASKTERVNTEAFF. V is TRBV5-1 and J is TRBJ1-1, with D hard to call. Deletions cut 6 bases from V and 0 bases from J, with 12 bases between. From germline, CDR1 is SGHRS and CDR2 YFSETQ. The CDR3 is 14 residues long.

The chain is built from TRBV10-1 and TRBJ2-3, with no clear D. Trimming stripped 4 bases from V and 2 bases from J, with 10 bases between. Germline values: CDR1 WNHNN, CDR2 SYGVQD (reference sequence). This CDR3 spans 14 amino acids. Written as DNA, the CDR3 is TGCGCCAGCAGTGCAGGAGTGCTCACAGATACGCAGTATTTT. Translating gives CASSAGVLTDTQYF.

The CDR3 loop is CSASSGNQPQHF. Here the CDR3 DNA reads TGCAGTGCTAGTAGCGGCAATCAGCCCCAGCATTTT. This chain joins TRBV20-1 and TRBJ1-5, with D uncertain. CDR1 is DFQATT, CDR2 SNEGSKA, per germline (reference sequence). V lost 3 bases and J lost 2, with 5 bases in between. This CDR3 comprises 12 residues.

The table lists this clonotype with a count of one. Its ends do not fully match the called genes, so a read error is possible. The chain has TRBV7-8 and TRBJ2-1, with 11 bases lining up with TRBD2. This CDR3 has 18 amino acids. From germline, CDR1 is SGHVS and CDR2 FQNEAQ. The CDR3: CASSLVPLSGRENNGQFF. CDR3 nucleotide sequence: TGTGCCAGCAGCTTAGTTCCCCTTAGCGGGAGGGAGAACAATGGGCAGTTCTTC.

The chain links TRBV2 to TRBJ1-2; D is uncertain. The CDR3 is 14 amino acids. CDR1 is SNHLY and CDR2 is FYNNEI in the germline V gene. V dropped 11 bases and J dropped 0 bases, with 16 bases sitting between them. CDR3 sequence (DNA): TGTGCCGGATCCAAGCAGGAGTCTAACTATGGCTACACCTTC. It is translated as CAGSKQESNYGYTF.

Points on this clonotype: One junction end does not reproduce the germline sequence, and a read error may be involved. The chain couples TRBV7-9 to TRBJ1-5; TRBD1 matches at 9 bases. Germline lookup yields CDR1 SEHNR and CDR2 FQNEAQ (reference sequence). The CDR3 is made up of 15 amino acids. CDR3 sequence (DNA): TGTGCCAGCAGCTTAGCAGGGACAGGGAGACAGCCCCAGCGTTTT. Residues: CASSLAGTGRQPQRF.